This TCR beta chain was obtained from a study of blood T cells in healthy people across ages. About the research overall: In model experiments, template switching was able to capture about one barcoded beta molecule for every two T cells that were present. Findings and caveats of the study: Roughly linear age-related decline in beta diversity appeared, significant by age 40.

The authors ran a second PCR of about 6 to 12 cycles using a sample-barcoded 5' primer and a J-beta primer mix. Each cDNA molecule carried a tag from a template-switch adaptor that contained 12 random nucleotides. TCRdb re-analysed the 5' RACE reads in MiXCR, keeping a single row per CDR3 protein. The sample has fewer than 2,000,000 distinct CDR3 sequences; about 32% are singletons. As concerns this clonotype: Its target is unknown.

Donors each provided approximately 9.6 milliliters of peripheral blood. Germline V gene lookup returns CDR1 DFQATT and CDR2 SNEGSKA (reference sequence). The CDR3 sequence is 16 residues long. Trimming pared 7 bases from V and 0 bases from J, leaving 18 bases between. The TCR comes from a young woman in good health. V is TRBV20-1 and J is TRBJ1-4; D is unclear. Material for sequencing was blood. Here the CDR3 DNA reads TGCAGTGTTCTAGGAGCAAGCTCCGCAACTAATGAAAAACTGTTTTTT. Its translation: CSVLGASSATNEKLFF.